This T cell receptor (beta chain) was captured by sequencing in a study of T cells in tumors after PD-1 blockade (dated by TCRdb to between 2018 and 2021). Broadly, across the study: Patients with prior checkpoint blockade, systemic immunosuppressant use, or recent radiotherapy or other anti-cancer therapy within 4 weeks were excluded. Patients were treated with either pembrolizumab 200 mg every 3 weeks or cemiplimab 350 mg every 2 weeks. While on anti-PD-1 treatment, some of the patients also continued taking daily vismodegib 150 mg. On average, tumor samples had some 25,000 TCR templates (range roughly 554-99,264) and thousands of unique clonotypes, around 19-fold deeper than single-cell TCR sequencing. Paired single-cell RNA and TCR sequencing was done in the study on site-matched tumors from patients with BCC or SCC, both before and after anti-PD-1 therapy. Clinical response was assessed using RECIST version 1.1.

A distance of 14 bases separates the germline ends of V and J, which lose 5 bases and 6 bases respectively. The CDR3 runs 14 residues from the cysteine to the phenylalanine. The retained sequence is limited to the CDR3, 42 bases, with the frame set at the first base. For CDR1 and CDR2, the germline V gene lists MNHEY and SVGAGI. Here is what the overall study found, with its caveats: About 39% of TCR clonotypes from the tumor were detected in blood, and certain novel exhausted tumor clones were present in blood collected before treatment, which suggests recruitment from the periphery. Clonal replacement was observed only between pre- and post-treatment samples and not between two pre-treatment samples, a pattern that was regarded as arguing against biopsy timing or location artifacts. Where the novel T cell clones came from was not determined, and possible sources could include lymphoid organs or rare unexpanded clones inside the tumor or in the tumor periphery. Exhausted CD8+ clones expanded after therapy were mostly novel clonotypes undetected pre-treatment, suggesting clonal replacement rather than reinvigoration of pre-existing clones.

The immunoSEQ platform was used for deep TCRbeta sequencing. Turning to the authors' computational methods: For further analysis, only productive rearrangements were exported from the immunoSEQ Analyzer. A two-sided binomial test with a Bonferroni-corrected P below 0.01 was used to call clones that significantly expanded or contracted between timepoints. T cell phenotypes were assigned to bulk TCRbeta clonotypes by matching the clonotypes to single-cell RNA+TCR-seq clones with the same TCRbeta sequence. Using bulk TCR sequencing data, clone enrichment in tumor was calculated by dividing a clone's tumor frequency by the same clone's PBMC frequency. TCRs were sorted with GLIPH into specificity groups, meaning clusters of distinct TCRs that share CDR3 motifs and likely recognize common antigens. The table comes from immuneACCESS by way of TCRdb, which keeps in-frame sequences with V and J called. Part of the clones is missing from these tables; in studies checked, under half for an unresolved V gene and the rest for unknown reasons. The V and J calls and clone size were taken over from that table, and D and trimming were inferred from the DNA. Recorded for this sample are roughly 3,500 clones; over 60% of them occurred a single time. The top ten hold roughly a fifth of the sample.

Regarding this clone: What this receptor recognizes is not known. No much larger clone is present one base from it, and per-base qualities are unavailable.

The sample's time point, from its label and the paper: before anti-PD-1 therapy. Site-matched tumor biopsies were taken from the same primary tumor before and after PD-1 blockade. For bulk TCRbeta sequencing, genomic DNA was extracted from tumor biopsies or peripheral blood, and input amounts ranged from roughly 600 ng to 6,004 ng. To detect rare clonotypes with greater sensitivity than single-cell TCR sequencing, bulk TCRbeta sequencing was done on the leftover biopsy material. Every patient was a poor candidate for surgical resection and had histologically proven advanced or metastatic basal or squamous cell carcinoma. The basal cell carcinoma cohort was made up of fewer than 13 patients, and bulk tumor TCR sequencing was performed for roughly 8 of these patients. Fresh biopsies came from the site of the primary tumor, and part of the tissue was kept in RNAlater for exome and bulk TCR sequencing.

The sequencing here drew on tumor tissue, taken before anti-PD-1 treatment. This clonotype was sampled from a human donor with basal cell carcinoma. Recombination joined TRBV6-5 with TRBJ2-1; the D gene may be TRBD1 or TRBD2, since each aligns over 5 bases. The DNA is as follows: TGTGCCAGCAGTCAGAGGGCAGGGCTCAATGAGCAGTTCTTC. This translates into CASSQRAGLNEQFF.